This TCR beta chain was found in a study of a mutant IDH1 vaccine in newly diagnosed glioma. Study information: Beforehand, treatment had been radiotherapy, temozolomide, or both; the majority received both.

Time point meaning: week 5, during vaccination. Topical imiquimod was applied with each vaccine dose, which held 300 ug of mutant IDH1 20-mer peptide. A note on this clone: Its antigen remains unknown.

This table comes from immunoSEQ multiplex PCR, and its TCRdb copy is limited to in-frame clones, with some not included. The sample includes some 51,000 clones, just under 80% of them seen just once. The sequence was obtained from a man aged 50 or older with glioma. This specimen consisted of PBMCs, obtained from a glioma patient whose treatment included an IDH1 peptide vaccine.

In nucleotides, the CDR3 is TGTGCCAGCAGAGGGACAGGGAGGTCGGCTGAAGCTTTCTTT. It specifies CASRGTGRSAEAFF. The chain combines TRBV6-5 with TRBJ1-1, with 9 positions matching TRBD1. This CDR3 is built from 14 residues. Germline V CDR1 and CDR2: MNHEY, SVGAGI. J lost 6 bases, V lost 6 bases, and 8 bases had no gene match.